This section outlines one T cell receptor (beta chain) sequence together with its context. Its antigen is unknown. Per-nucleotide qualities are absent, and no much larger clonotype sits a single base away. For CDR1 and CDR2, the germline V gene lists SGHTA and FQGNSA. Germline trimming: 5 bases from V, 4 bases from J; junction bases outside gene matches: 8. From cysteine to phenylalanine, the CDR3 is 14 amino acids long. The retained sequence is limited to the CDR3, 42 bases, with the frame set at the first base. The approximately 92 tumor samples were subjected to high-throughput TCR profiling using ImmunoSEQ. Per the original workflow: To measure repertoire diversity, the metrics used were richness (unique productive sequences), clonality, evenness and relatedness, and the Bhattacharyya coefficient was used to assess similarity between samples. A sensitivity analysis that removed TCRs with fewer than two reads produced consistent conclusions. TCRdb provides this immuneACCESS table in a form limited to in-frame rearrangements. Some clones are lacking; in checked studies, under half of them reflect an unresolved V gene, and why the rest are absent is not known. The DNA gave D and trimming, while V, J and clone size come from that table. The sample data list about 18,000 clones, and about 75% of these were observed just once. 5.5% to 7% of the sample goes to the ten largest clones.

The sample is drawn from a study of high-grade serous ovarian cancer treatment subgroups (dated by TCRdb to the early 2020s). As for the study more broadly: Sequencing yielded a mean of around 14,000 reads and approximately 7,000 unique TCR beta rearrangements per sample. Under a laparoscopic triage algorithm, patients with high-grade serous ovarian cancer were grouped by complete gross resection or by neoadjuvant chemotherapy response, and the study profiled the TCR beta repertoires of these patients. A cohort of roughly 30 patients was included: about ten with no residual disease after primary surgery (R0), about ten who were excellent NACT responders, and about ten who were poor NACT responders. One primary tumor sample and two metastatic tumor samples were collected from each patient, for a total of some 90 samples.

Results the study describes overall, beyond this receptor: Because bulk tumor TCR sequencing provided no spatial information, insight into HGSC tumor complexity and diversity was limited. Repertoire similarity between tumors from the same patient ranged from about 0.1 to 0.8, while tumors from different patients showed almost no similarity. TCR clonal relatedness showed a positive correlation with neoantigen level and a trend toward positive correlation with copy number variation and mutation load from whole-genome sequencing. The TCR repertoire analyses centered on CDR3, and CDR1 and CDR2 were not analyzed.

Tumor samples were collected prior to definitive surgery or chemotherapy. Genomic DNA was extracted by the MD Anderson Biospecimen Extraction Resource, and TCR sequencing was done by the MD Anderson Cancer Genomics Laboratory. In this chain, TRBV7-2 is recombined with TRBJ2-7; TRBD2 fits 7 bases in the junction. Input material: tumor tissue. This sequence was found in a human donor with high-grade serous ovarian cancer. The DNA sequence is given as TGTGCCAGCAGCGGGAGGGCCGTATATTACGAGCAGTACTTC. This encodes CASSGRAVYYEQYF.